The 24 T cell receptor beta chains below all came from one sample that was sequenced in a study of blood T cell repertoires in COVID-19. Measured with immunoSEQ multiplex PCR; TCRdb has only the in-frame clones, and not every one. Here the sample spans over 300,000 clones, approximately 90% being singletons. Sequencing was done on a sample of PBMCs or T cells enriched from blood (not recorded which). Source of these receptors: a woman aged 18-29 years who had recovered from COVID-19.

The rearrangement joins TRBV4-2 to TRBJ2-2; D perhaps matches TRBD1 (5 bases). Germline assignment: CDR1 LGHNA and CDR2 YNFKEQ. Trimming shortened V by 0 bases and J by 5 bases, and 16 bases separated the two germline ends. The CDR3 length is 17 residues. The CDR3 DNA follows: TGTGCCAGCAGCCAAGATCCCCAGGGTGTTGGGACCGGGGAGCTGTTTTTT. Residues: CASSQDPQGVGTGELFF.

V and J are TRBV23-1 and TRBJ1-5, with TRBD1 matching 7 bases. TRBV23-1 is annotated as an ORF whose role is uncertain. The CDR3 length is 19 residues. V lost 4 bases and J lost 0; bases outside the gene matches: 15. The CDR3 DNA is TGCGCCAGCAGTCGTTTTTTAATAAGGGACAGACCTAGCAATCAGCCCCAGCATTTT. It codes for CASSRFLIRDRPSNQPQHF.

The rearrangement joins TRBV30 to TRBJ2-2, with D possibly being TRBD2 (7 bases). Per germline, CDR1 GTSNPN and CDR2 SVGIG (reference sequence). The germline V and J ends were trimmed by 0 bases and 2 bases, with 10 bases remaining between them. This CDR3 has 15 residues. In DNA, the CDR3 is TGTGCCTGGAGTGTGGGGGGGCCCAACACCGGGGAGCTGTTTTTT. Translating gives CAWSVGGPNTGELFF. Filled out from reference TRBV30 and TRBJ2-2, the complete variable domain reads SQTIHQWPATLVQPVGSPLSLECTVEGTSNPNLYWYRQAAGRGLQLLFYSVGIGQISSEVPQNLSASRPQDRQFILSSKKLLLSDSGFYLCAWSVGGPNTGELFFGEGSRLTVL.

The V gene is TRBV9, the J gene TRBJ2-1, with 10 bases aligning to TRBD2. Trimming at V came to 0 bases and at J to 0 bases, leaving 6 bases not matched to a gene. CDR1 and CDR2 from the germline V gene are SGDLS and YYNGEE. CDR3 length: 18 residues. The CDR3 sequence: CASSVGSGRTLSYNEQFF. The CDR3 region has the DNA TGTGCCAGCAGCGTAGGTAGCGGGAGGACCCTCTCCTACAATGAGCAGTTCTTC.

Here the CDR3 DNA reads TGTGCCAGCAGCTTAGTAGCGGGGGGATCCTACAATGAGCAGTTCTTC. Translation gives CASSLVAGGSYNEQFF. The V call is TRBV7-6, the J call TRBJ2-1; 10 positions match TRBD2. With V trimmed by 1 base and J by 1 base, 1 base remained unmatched. CDR3 length equals 16 residues. Germline CDR1 is SGHVS and CDR2 is FNYEAQ.

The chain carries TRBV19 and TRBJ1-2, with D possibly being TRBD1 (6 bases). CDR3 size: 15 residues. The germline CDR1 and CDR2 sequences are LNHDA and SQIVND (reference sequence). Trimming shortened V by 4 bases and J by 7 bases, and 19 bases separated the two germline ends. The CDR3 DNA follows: TGTGCCAGTAGTAGTCCCCTCAGGGGTAAACGTGGCTACACCTTC. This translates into CASSSPLRGKRGYTF.

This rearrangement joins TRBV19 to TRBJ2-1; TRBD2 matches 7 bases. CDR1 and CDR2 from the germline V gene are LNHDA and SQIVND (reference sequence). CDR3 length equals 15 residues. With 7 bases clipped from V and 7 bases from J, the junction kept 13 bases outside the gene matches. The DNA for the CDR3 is TGTGCCAGTACCCTGAGTGCGGGAGAGAGGAATGAGCAGTTCTTC. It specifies CASTLSAGERNEQFF.

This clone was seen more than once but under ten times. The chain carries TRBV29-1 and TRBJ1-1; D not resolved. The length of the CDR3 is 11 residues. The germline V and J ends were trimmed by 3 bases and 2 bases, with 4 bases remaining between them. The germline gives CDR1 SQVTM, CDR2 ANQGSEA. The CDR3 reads CSVDPNTEAFF. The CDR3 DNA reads TGCAGCGTTGACCCTAACACTGAAGCTTTCTTT.

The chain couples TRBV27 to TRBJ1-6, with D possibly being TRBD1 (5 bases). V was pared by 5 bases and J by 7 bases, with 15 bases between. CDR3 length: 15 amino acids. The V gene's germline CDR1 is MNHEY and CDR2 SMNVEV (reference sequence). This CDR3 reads CASSPTGLENSPLHF. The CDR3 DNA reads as TGTGCCAGCAGTCCAACGGGACTTGAGAATTCACCCCTCCACTTT.

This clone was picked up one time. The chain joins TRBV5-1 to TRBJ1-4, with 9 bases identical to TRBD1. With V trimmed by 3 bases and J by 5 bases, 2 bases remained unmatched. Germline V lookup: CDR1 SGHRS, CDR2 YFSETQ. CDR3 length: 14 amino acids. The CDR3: CASSSDRGNEKLFF. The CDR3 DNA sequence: TGCGCCAGCAGCTCCGACAGGGGGAATGAAAAACTGTTTTTT.

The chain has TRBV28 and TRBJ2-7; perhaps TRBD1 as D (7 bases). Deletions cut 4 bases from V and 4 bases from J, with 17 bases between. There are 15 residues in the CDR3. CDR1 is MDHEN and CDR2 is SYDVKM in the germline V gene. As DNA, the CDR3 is TGTGCCAGCAGTTCTTCCTCGACAGGGAGGTACGAGCAGTACTTC. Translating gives CASSSSSTGRYEQYF. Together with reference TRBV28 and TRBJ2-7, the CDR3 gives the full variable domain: DVKVTQSSRYLVKRTGEKVFLECVQDMDHENMFWYRQDPGLGLRLIYFSYDVKMKEKGDIPEGYSVSREKKERFSLILESASTNQTSMYLCASSSSSTGRYEQYFGPGTRLTVT.

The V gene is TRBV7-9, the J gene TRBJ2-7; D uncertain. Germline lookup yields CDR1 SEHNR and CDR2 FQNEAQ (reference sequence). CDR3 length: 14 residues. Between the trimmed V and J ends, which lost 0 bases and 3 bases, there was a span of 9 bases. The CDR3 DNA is TGTGCCAGCAGCTTAGCTAGAGATAACTACGAGCAGTACTTC. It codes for CASSLARDNYEQYF. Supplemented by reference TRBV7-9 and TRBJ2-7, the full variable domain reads DTGVSQNPRHKITKRGQNVTFRCDPISEHNRLYWYRQTLGQGPEFLTYFQNEAQLEKSRLLSDRFSAERPKGSFSTLEIQRTEQGDSAMYLCASSLARDNYEQYFGPGTRLTVT.

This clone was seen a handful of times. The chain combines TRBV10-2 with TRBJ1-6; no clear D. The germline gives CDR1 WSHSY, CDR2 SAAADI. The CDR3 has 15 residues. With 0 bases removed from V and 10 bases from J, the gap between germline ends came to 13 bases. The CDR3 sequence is CASSESYHTGSPLHF. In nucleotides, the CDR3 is TGCGCCAGCAGTGAGTCCTACCACACCGGGTCACCCCTCCACTTT.

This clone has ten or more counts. The CDR3 sequence: CASSTTGVLIWETQYF. CDR3 DNA sequence: TGTGCCAGCAGTACTACGGGGGTCCTGATCTGGGAGACCCAGTACTTC. J is TRBJ2-5 and V is TRBV28, with TRBD2 as a possible D gene (6 bases). This CDR3 spans 16 amino acids. CDR1 and CDR2 from the germline V gene are MDHEN and SYDVKM. V was shortened by 5 bases and J by 5 bases, with 21 bases between the two germline ends.

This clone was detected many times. The CDR3 bases are TGTGCCAGCAGCCCAAGCACGGGACAGTTTATGTTTTTT. Protein: CASSPSTGQFMFF. The rearrangement uses TRBV3-1 (or the pseudogene TRBV3-2) and TRBJ1-4; 7 bases are a match to TRBD1. The CDR3 contains 13 residues. CDR1 and CDR2 (germline): LGHDT, YNNKEL (reference sequence). The ends lost 4 bases at V and 15 bases at J; junction bases unmatched: 11.

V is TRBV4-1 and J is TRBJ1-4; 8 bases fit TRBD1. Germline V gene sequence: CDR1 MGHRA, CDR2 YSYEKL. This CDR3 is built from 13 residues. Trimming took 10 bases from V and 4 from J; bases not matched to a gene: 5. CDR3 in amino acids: CATRGQDNEKLFF. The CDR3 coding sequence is TGCGCCACCAGGGGACAGGATAATGAAAAACTGTTTTTT.

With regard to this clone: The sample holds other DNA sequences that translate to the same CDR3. The CDR3 loop reads CASSLLGSEAFF. The CDR3 nucleotides read TGTGCCAGCAGCTTACTCGGGTCTGAAGCTTTCTTT. The V call is TRBV7-9, the J call TRBJ1-1; D not certain. The CDR3 has 12 residues. Germline loops: CDR1 SEHNR, CDR2 FQNEAQ (reference sequence). The ends were cut back, 2 bases at V and 6 bases at J, with 7 bases in the middle.

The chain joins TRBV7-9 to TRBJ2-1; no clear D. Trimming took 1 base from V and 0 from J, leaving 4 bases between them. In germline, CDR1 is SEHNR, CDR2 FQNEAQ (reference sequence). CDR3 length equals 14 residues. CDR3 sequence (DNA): TGTGCCAGCAGCTTAGTCGGCTCCTACAATGAGCAGTTCTTC. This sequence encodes CASSLVGSYNEQFF.

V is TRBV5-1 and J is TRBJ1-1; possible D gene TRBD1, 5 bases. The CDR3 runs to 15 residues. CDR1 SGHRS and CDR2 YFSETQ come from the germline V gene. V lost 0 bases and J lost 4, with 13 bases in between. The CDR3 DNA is TGCGCCAGCAGCTTGGACTCAGGGCCGGGCACTGAAGCTTTCTTT. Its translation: CASSLDSGPGTEAFF.

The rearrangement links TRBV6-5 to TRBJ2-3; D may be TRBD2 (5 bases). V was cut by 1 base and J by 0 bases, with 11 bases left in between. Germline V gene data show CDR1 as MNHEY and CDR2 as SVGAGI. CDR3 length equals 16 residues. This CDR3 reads CASSYFPGGSTDTQYF. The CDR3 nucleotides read TGTGCCAGCAGTTACTTCCCTGGCGGGAGCACAGATACGCAGTATTTT.

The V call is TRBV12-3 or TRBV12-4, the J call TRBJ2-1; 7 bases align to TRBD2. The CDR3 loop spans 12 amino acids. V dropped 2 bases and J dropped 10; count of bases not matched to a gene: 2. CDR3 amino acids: CASSLMGGEQFF. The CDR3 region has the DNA TGTGCCAGCAGTTTAATGGGAGGGGAGCAGTTCTTC.

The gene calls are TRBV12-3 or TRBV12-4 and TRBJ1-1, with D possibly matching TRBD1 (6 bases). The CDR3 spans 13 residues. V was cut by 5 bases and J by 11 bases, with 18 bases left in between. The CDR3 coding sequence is TGTGCCAGCAGTCAGGGACGGGAGGGGGTCGCTTTCTTT. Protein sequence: CASSQGREGVAFF.

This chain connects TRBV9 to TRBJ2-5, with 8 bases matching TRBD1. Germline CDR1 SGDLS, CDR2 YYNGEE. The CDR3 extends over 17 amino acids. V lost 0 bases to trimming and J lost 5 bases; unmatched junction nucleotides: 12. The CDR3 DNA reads TGTGCCAGCAGCGTAGGGGAATCAGGGGGCGCATGGGAGACCCAGTACTTC. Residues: CASSVGESGGAWETQYF.

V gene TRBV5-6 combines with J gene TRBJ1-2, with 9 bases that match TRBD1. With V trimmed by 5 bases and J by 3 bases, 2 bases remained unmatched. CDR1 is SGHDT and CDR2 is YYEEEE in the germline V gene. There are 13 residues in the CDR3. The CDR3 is CASRQGADYGYTF. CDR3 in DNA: TGTGCCAGCAGACAGGGGGCCGACTATGGCTACACCTTC.